These 10 T cell receptor beta chains share one sample of origin, sequenced in a study of blood T cell repertoires in COVID-19. This table comes from immunoSEQ multiplex PCR, and its TCRdb copy is limited to in-frame clones, with some not included. The sample has over 55,000 clones; around 84% are singletons. The sample consisted of peripheral blood. Every receptor here comes from a human donor with active COVID-19. The donor label of this sample is uncertain.

The V gene is TRBV9, the J gene TRBJ1-4; maybe TRBD1 (6 bases). Trimming cost V 0 bases and J 6 bases, with 12 bases left between them. CDR3 size: 15 residues. Per the germline V gene, CDR1 is SGDLS and CDR2 is YYNGEE. Here the CDR3 reads CASSVAPQGDEKLFF. CDR3 coding DNA: TGTGCCAGCAGCGTAGCCCCACAGGGAGATGAAAAACTGTTTTTT. The full variable domain, rest sourced from reference TRBV9 and TRBJ1-4, is DSGVTQTPKHLITATGQRVTLRCSPRSGDLSVYWYQQSLDQGLQFLIQYYNGEERAKGNILERFSAQQFPDLHSELNLSSLELGDSALYFCASSVAPQGDEKLFFGSGTQLSVL.

V is TRBV27 and J is TRBJ1-2, with D unresolved. The CDR3 loop spans 14 amino acids. The germline V gene has CDR1 MNHEY and CDR2 SMNVEV (reference sequence). The germline V and J ends were trimmed by 8 bases and 3 bases, with 16 bases remaining between them. The CDR3 region is CASARESPDYGYTF. The CDR3, as DNA: TGTGCCAGCGCTAGAGAGTCCCCTGACTATGGCTACACCTTC.

The chain employs TRBV7-9 and TRBJ2-7, with 7 positions matching TRBD2. This CDR3 is built from 15 residues. J lost 1 base, V lost 6 bases, and 9 bases had no gene match. Looked up from germline, CDR1 is SEHNR and CDR2 is FQNEAQ (reference sequence). CDR3 loop: CASRLTSDPSYEQYF. CDR3 coding DNA: TGTGCCAGCAGGCTAACTAGCGACCCTTCCTACGAGCAGTACTTC. Looking up the rest from reference TRBV7-9 and TRBJ2-7 gives the full variable domain: DTGVSQNPRHKITKRGQNVTFRCDPISEHNRLYWYRQTLGQGPEFLTYFQNEAQLEKSRLLSDRFSAERPKGSFSTLEIQRTEQGDSAMYLCASRLTSDPSYEQYFGPGTRLTVT.

The genes are TRBV12-5 and TRBJ1-5; 10 bases map to TRBD1. The CDR3 covers 18 residues. V lost 5 bases and J lost 0; bases outside the gene matches: 10. Germline V gene sequence: CDR1 LGHNT, CDR2 FRNRAP. CDR3 amino acids: CASGPDRGQLYSNQPQHF. CDR3 in DNA: TGTGCTAGTGGTCCCGACAGGGGGCAATTGTATAGCAATCAGCCCCAGCATTTT.

The J gene is TRBJ2-7, the V gene TRBV7-9, with D possibly TRBD2 on 5 matching bases. Germline CDR1 SEHNR, CDR2 FQNEAQ (reference sequence). The CDR3 runs 14 residues. V was clipped by 8 bases and J by 3 bases, with 17 bases between them. CDR3 nucleotides: TGTGCCAGCGGACGAGAGGGTTCGTTCTACGAGCAGTACTTC. This gives the protein CASGREGSFYEQYF.

This clone showed up just a few times. V usage is TRBV18 and J usage is TRBJ2-3, with D possibly matching TRBD1 (5 bases). CDR3 length: 14 amino acids. With 2 bases removed from V and 4 bases from J, the gap between germline ends came to 10 bases. Per the germline V gene, CDR1 is KGHSH and CDR2 is LQKENI. CDR3 bases: TGTGCCAGCTCACCATCTCCAGGGTCAGATACGCAGTATTTT. Protein: CASSPSPGSDTQYF.

The chain links TRBV6-6 to TRBJ1-1, with TRBD1 identical over 8 bases. Germline trimming cut 5 bases from V and 5 bases from J; bases unmatched to any gene: 7. The germline V gene has CDR1 MNHNY and CDR2 SVGAGI (reference sequence). This CDR3 is built from 14 residues. The CDR3 loop reads CASSPRQGLTEAFF. The DNA of the CDR3 is TGTGCCAGCAGTCCGAGACAGGGGCTGACTGAAGCTTTCTTT.

This clone was observed a handful of times. The chain recombines TRBV18 with TRBJ1-5, with D possibly being TRBD1 (6 bases). The CDR3 covers 16 residues. The V end lost 3 bases, the J end lost 3 bases, and 15 bases lay between the germline ends. Germline V gene lookup returns CDR1 KGHSH and CDR2 LQKENI. CDR3: CASSPQGIGTNQPQHF. CDR3 DNA sequence: TGTGCCAGCTCACCCCAGGGGATTGGTACCAATCAGCCCCAGCATTTT.

The chain links TRBV4-2 to TRBJ1-2, with TRBD1 matching over 10 bases. Germline lookup yields CDR1 LGHNA and CDR2 YNFKEQ. J lost 4 bases, V lost 5 bases, and 4 bases had no gene match. This CDR3 has 14 residues. For the CDR3, the DNA is TGTGCCAGCAGCATGGGACAGGGGACCTATGGCTACACCTTC. This translates into CASSMGQGTYGYTF.

The V gene is TRBV5-8, the J gene TRBJ1-5, with unresolved D. Trimming removed 1 base from V and 0 bases from J, with 8 bases in between. The V gene's germline CDR1 is SGHTS and CDR2 YDEGEE. The CDR3 totals 15 residues. The CDR3 DNA is TGTGCCAGCAGCTTGTTGGAGTATAGCAATCAGCCCCAGCATTTT. Amino acid sequence: CASSLLEYSNQPQHF.